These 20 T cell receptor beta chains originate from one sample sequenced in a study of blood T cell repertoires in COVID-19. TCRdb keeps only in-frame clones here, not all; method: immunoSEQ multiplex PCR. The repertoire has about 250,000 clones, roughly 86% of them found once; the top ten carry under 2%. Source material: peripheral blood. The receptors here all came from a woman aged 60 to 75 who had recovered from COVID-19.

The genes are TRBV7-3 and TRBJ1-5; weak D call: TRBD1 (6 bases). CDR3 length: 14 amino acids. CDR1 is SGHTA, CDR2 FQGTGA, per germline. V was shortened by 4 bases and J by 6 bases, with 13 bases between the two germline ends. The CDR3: CASSSLGGSQPQHF. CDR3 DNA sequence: TGTGCCAGCAGCTCCCTAGGGGGTAGTCAGCCCCAGCATTTT.

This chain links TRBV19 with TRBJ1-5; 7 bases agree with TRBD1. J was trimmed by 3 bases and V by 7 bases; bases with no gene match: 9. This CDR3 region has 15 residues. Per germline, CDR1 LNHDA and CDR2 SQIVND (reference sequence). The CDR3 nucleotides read TGTGCCAGTATGCCCGGACAGGCCTACAATCAGCCCCAGCATTTT. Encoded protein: CASMPGQAYNQPQHF.

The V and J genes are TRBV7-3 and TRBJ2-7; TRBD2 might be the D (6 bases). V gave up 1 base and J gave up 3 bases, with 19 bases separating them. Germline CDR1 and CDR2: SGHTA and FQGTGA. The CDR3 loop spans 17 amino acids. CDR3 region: CASSLRFGTDGVYEQYF. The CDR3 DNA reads TGTGCCAGCAGCTTAAGATTTGGGACTGATGGCGTCTACGAGCAGTACTTC.

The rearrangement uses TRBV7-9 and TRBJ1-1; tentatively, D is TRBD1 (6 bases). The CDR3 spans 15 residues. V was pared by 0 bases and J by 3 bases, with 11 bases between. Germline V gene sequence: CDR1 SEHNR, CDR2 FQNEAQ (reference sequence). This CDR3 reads CASSLADSLYTEAFF. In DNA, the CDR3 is TGTGCCAGCAGCTTAGCGGACAGCTTGTACACTGAAGCTTTCTTT.

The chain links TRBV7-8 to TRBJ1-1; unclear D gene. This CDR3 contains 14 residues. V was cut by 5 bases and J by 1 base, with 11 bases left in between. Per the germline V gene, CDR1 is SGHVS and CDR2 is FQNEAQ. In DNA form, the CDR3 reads TGTGCCAGCAGCAACACCCCGGGGAACACTGAAGCTTTCTTT. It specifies CASSNTPGNTEAFF.

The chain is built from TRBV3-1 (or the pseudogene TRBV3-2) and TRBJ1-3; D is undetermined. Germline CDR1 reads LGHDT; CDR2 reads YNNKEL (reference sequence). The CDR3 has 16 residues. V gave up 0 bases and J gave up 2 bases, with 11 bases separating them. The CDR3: CASSQDVRRPGNTIYF. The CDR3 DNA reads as TGTGCCAGCAGCCAAGATGTCAGGCGTCCTGGAAACACCATATATTTT.

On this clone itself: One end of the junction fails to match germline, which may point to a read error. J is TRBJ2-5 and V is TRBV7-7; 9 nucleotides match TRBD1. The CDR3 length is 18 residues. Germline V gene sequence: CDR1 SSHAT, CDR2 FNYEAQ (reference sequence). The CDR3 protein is CASSLGSSGTGRQETQYF. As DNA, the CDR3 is TGTGCTAGCAGCTTAGGATCCTCCGGGACAGGGCGACAAGAGACCCAGTACTTC. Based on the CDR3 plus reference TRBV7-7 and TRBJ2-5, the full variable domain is GAGVSQSPRYKVTKRGQDVTLRCDPISSHATLYWYQQALGQGPEFLTYFNYEAQPDKSGLPSDRFSAERPEGSISTLTIQRTEQRDSAMYRCASSLGSSGTGRQETQYFGPGTRLLVL.

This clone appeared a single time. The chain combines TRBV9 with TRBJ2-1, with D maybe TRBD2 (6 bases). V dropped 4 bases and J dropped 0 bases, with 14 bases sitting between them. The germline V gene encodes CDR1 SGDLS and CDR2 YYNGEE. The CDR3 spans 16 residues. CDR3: CASSPSGTVSYNEQFF. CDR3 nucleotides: TGTGCCAGCAGCCCCTCCGGGACTGTCTCCTACAATGAGCAGTTCTTC.

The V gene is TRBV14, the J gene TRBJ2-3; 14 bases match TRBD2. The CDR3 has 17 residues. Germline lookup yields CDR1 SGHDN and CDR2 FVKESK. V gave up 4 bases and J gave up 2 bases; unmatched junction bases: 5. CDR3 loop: CASSRRTSGGSTDTQYF. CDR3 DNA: TGTGCCAGCAGCCGGAGGACTAGCGGGGGGTCCACAGATACGCAGTATTTT.

CDR3 region: CASSEARNSNSPLHF. As DNA, the CDR3 is TGTGCCAGCAGTGAAGCTCGCAACAGTAATTCACCCCTCCACTTT. This chain joins TRBV6-1 and TRBJ1-6; D gene unclear. Trimming removed 0 bases from V and 6 bases from J, with 9 bases in between. This CDR3 is 15 amino acids long. Germline V gives CDR1 MNHNS, CDR2 SASEGT.

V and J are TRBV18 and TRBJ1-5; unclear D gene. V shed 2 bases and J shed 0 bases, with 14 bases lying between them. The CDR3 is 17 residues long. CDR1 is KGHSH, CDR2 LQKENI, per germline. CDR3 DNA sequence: TGTGCCAGCTCACCAAGAGGTGGAGGGCTTAGCAATCAGCCCCAGCATTTT. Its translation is CASSPRGGGLSNQPQHF.

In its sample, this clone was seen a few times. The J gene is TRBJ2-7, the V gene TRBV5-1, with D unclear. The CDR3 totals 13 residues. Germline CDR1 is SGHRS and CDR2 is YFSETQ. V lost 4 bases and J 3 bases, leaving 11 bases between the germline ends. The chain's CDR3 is CASSPDTFYEQYF. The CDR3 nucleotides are TGCGCCAGCAGCCCCGACACCTTCTACGAGCAGTACTTC.

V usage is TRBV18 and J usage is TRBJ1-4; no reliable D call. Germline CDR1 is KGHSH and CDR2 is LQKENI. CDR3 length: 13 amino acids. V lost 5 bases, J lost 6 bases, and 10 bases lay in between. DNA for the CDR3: TGTGCCAGCTCAGACCGGGGAGATGAAAAACTGTTTTTT. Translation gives CASSDRGDEKLFF.

This CDR3 reads CASSWGLAGNYEQYF. The CDR3 bases are TGTGCCAGCAGCTGGGGACTAGCGGGGAACTACGAGCAGTACTTC. The chain joins TRBV5-6 to TRBJ2-7; 13 bases map to TRBD2. CDR1 and CDR2 from the germline V gene are SGHDT and YYEEEE. V trimming: 3 bases; J trimming: 3 bases; junction bases outside the gene matches: 3. CDR3 length equals 15 residues.

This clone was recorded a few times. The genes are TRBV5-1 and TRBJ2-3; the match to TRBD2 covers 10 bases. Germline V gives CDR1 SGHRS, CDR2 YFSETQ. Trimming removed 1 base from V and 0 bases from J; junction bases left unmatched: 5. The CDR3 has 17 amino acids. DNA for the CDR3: TGCGCCAGCAGCTTGAACCTAGCGGGGGTTAGCACAGATACGCAGTATTTT. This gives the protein CASSLNLAGVSTDTQYF.

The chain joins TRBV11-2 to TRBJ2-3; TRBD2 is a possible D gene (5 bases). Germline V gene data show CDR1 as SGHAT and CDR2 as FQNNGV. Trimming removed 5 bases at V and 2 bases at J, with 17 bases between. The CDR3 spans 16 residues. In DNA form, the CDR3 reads TGTGCCAGCAGCACCTACGCGGGCAGATACACAGATACGCAGTATTTT. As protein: CASSTYAGRYTDTQYF.

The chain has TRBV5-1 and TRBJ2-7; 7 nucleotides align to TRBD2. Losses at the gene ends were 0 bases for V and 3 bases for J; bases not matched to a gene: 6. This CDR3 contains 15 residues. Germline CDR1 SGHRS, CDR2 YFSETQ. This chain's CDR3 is CASSLVYLADYEQYF. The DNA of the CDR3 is TGCGCCAGCAGCTTGGTTTACCTAGCGGACTACGAGCAGTACTTC.

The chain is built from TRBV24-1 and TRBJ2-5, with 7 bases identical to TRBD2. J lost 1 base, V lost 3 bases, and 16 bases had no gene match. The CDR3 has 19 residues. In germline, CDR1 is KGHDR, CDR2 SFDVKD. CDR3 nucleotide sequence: TGTGCCACCAGTGATAACCTTCCTTGGCGCGGGGGAGGCCAAGAGACCCAGTACTTC. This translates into CATSDNLPWRGGGQETQYF.

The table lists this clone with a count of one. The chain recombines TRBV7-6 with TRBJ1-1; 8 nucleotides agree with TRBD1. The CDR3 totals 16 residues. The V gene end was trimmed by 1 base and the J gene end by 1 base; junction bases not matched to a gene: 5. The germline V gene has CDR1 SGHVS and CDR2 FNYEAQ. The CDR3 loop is CASSLDRTGSNTEAFF. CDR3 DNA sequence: TGTGCCAGCAGCTTAGATAGGACAGGGTCGAACACTGAAGCTTTCTTT.

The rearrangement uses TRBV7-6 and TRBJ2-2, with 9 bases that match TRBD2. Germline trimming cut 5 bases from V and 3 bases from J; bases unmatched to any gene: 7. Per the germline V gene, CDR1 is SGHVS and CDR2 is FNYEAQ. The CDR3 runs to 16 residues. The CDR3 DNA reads TGTGCCAGCAGCCCCTCTGCTAGCGGGGACACCGGGGAGCTGTTTTTT. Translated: CASSPSASGDTGELFF.